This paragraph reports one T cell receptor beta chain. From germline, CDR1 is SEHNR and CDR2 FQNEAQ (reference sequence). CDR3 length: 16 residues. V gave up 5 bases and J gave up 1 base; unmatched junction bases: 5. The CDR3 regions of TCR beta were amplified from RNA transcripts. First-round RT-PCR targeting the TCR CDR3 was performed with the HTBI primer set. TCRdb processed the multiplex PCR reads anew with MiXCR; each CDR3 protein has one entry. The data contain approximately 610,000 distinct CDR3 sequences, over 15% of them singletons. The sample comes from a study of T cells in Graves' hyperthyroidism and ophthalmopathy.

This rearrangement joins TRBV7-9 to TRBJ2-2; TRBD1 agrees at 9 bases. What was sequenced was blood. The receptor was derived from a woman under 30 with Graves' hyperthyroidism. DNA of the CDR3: TGTGCCAGCAGCCCACACAGGGGGCTGAACACCGGGGAGCTGTTTTTT. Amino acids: CASSPHRGLNTGELFF.